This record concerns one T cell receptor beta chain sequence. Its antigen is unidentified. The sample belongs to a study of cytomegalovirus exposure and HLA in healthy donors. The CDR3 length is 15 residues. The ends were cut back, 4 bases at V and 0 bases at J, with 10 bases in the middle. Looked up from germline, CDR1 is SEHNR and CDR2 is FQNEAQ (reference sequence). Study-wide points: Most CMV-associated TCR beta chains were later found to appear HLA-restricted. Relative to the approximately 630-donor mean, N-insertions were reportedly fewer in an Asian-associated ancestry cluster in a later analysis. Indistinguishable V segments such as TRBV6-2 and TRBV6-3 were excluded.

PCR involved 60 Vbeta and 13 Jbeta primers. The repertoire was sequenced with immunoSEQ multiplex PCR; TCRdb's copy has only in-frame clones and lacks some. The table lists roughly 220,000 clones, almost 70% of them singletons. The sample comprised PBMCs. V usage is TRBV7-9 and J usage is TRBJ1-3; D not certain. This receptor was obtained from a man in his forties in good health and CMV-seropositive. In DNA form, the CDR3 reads TGTGCCAGCAGCTCTCACAGTAGCTCTGGAAACACCATATATTTT. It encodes CASSSHSSSGNTIYF.